This is a list of T cell receptor beta chains from one sample in a study of T-cell memory formation after mild COVID-19. From the 5' RACE reads, TCRdb called clonotypes with MiXCR, one entry per CDR3 protein. The repertoire holds 200,000 to 300,000 distinct CDR3 sequences, about a sixth seen once, with approximately 20% in the top ten. Sequenced: PBMCs or a T cell subset sorted from them (not recorded which). The origin of the receptors is a man between 18 and 29 years old who had mild COVID-19 (a few samples of this study predate the infection). Cell type and time point are not known. CDR3s include the opening cysteine and the closing phenylalanine or tryptophan. Fields, in order: V gene, D gene, J gene, clone size, CDR3 protein, CDR3 DNA. The D gene is left open where the match is weak. A clone size is listed for some rows: how often the clone was seen (once, few, many), or a class if it is expanded.

>TRBV7-9|NA|TRBJ2-7|NA
CASSPEAGEGGKYEQYF
TGTGCCAGCAGTCCGGAGGCGGGAGAAGGGGGAAAGTACGAGCAGTACTTC
>TRBV7-6|NA|TRBJ1-2|few
CASSLYGEGGYTF
TGTGCCAGCAGCTTATACGGCGAGGGTGGCTACACCTTC
>TRBV11-2|TRBD1|TRBJ1-1|NA
CASSLAGQGRTFF
TGTGCCAGCAGCTTAGCCGGACAGGGTAGGACTTTCTTT
>TRBV7-2|NA|TRBJ1-5|few
CASSADRYQPQHF
TGTGCCAGCAGCGCCGACAGATATCAGCCCCAGCATTTT
>TRBV18|TRBD1|TRBJ1-6|few
CASSPLTRDRATNNSPLHF
TGTGCCAGCTCACCTTTGACCCGGGACAGGGCAACAAATAATTCACCCCTCCACTTT
>TRBV6-2/TRBV6-3|NA|TRBJ2-5|NA
CASSTAGGIETQYF
TGTGCCAGCAGTACCGCTGGGGGGATAGAGACCCAGTACTTC
>TRBV6-2/TRBV6-3|NA|TRBJ1-6|few
CASSRRGGSYNSPLHF
TGTGCCAGCAGTCGGCGAGGCGGCTCCTATAATTCACCCCTCCACTTT
>TRBV20-1|TRBD1|TRBJ1-2|few
CSAPRGLGGYTF
TGCAGTGCTCCAAGGGGGCTTGGAGGCTACACCTTC
>TRBV6-2/TRBV6-3|TRBD2|TRBJ2-1|few
CASSFDSGEQFF
TGTGCCAGCAGTTTCGATAGCGGGGAGCAGTTCTTC
>TRBV9|NA|TRBJ2-1|many
CASSVEGRDEQFF
TGTGCCAGCAGCGTGGAAGGACGGGATGAGCAGTTCTTC
>TRBV20-1|NA|TRBJ2-7|few
CSASSALSSYEQYF
TGCAGTGCTAGTAGCGCCCTAAGTTCCTACGAGCAGTACTTC
>TRBV7-2|NA|TRBJ1-3|NA
CASSLLWSSGNTIYF
TGTGCCAGCAGCTTATTATGGAGCTCTGGAAACACCATATATTTT
>TRBV7-2|TRBD1|TRBJ1-1|few
CASTQGAEAFF
TGTGCCAGCACTCAGGGGGCTGAAGCTTTCTTT
>TRBV28|NA|TRBJ2-3|few
CASSLYPGTQYF
TGTGCCAGCAGTTTATACCCCGGTACGCAGTATTTT
>TRBV5-1|NA|TRBJ2-1|many
CASSLGQRLSYNEQFF
TGCGCCAGCAGCTTGGGGCAGCGGCTCTCCTACAATGAGCAGTTCTTC
>TRBV24-1|TRBD1|TRBJ2-1|many
CATSDPGQGNNEQFF
TGTGCCACCAGTGATCCGGGACAGGGCAACAATGAGCAGTTCTTC
>TRBV5-1|NA|TRBJ2-1|many
CASSFGGRGNNEQFF
TGCGCCAGCAGCTTCGGGGGCAGGGGTAACAATGAGCAGTTCTTC
>TRBV7-9|NA|TRBJ2-4|many
CASSLSGDIQYF
TGTGCCAGCAGCCTGTCGGGAGACATTCAGTACTTC